The 26 T cell receptor beta chains given below trace back to one sample, sequenced in a study of blood T cell repertoires in COVID-19. Clones were sequenced by immunoSEQ multiplex PCR, and TCRdb holds only the in-frame ones, with some missing. This sample has some 230,000 clones, with roughly 80% found just once. The sample comprised peripheral blood. All receptors derive from a woman older than 75 with COVID-19, enrolled during active disease.

The chain carries TRBV4-1 and TRBJ2-2; 8 bases fit TRBD1. The CDR3 extends over 17 amino acids. In germline, CDR1 is MGHRA, CDR2 YSYEKL. V shed 5 bases and J 1 base; nucleotides not matched to a gene: 9. The CDR3 nucleotides are TGCGCCAGCAGCAGCGGACAGGGCACCCTGAACACCGGGGAGCTGTTTTTT. This codes for CASSSGQGTLNTGELFF.

Only a few counts were recorded for this clone. This sequence joins TRBV7-6 and TRBJ2-2; TRBD2 matches 7 bases. Trimming cost V 6 bases and J 2 bases; bases outside gene matches: 9. The CDR3 spans 16 residues. Germline V lookup: CDR1 SGHVS, CDR2 FNYEAQ. The CDR3 DNA reads as TGTGCCAGCAGGCTTGGGCTAGCGGCTAACACCGGGGAGCTGTTTTTT. Translated, it gives CASRLGLAANTGELFF.

This sequence joins TRBV7-3 and TRBJ1-6; 9 bases line up with TRBD1. This CDR3 contains 16 residues. Germline loops: CDR1 SGHTA, CDR2 FQGTGA. With V trimmed by 5 bases and J by 0 bases, 2 bases remained unmatched. This CDR3 reads CASSPTGGSYNSPLHF. CDR3 nucleotides: TGTGCCAGCAGCCCGACAGGGGGCTCCTATAATTCACCCCTCCACTTT.

This clone has just one count. This rearrangement joins TRBV19 to TRBJ1-3; TRBD1 matches 7 bases. This CDR3 has 16 amino acids. The V gene's germline CDR1 is LNHDA and CDR2 SQIVND (reference sequence). Trimming cost V 4 bases and J 0 bases; bases outside gene matches: 6. CDR3 in DNA: TGTGCCAGTAGTAGAACAGGGGCCAACTCTGGAAACACCATATATTTT. Protein product: CASSRTGANSGNTIYF. Based on the CDR3 plus reference TRBV19 and TRBJ1-3, the full variable domain is DGGITQSPKYLFRKEGQNVTLSCEQNLNHDAMYWYRQDPGQGLRLIYYSQIVNDFQKGDIAEGYSVSREKKESFPLTVTSAQKNPTAFYLCASSRTGANSGNTIYFGEGSWLTVV.

The chain recombines TRBV6-5 with TRBJ1-5, with D possibly being TRBD1 (5 bases). Germline V gene sequence: CDR1 MNHEY, CDR2 SVGAGI. V was pared by 7 bases and J by 4 bases, with 17 bases between. The CDR3 loop spans 15 amino acids. The CDR3: CASTPTWGVNQPQHF. The CDR3 DNA is TGTGCCAGCACCCCGACCTGGGGGGTGAATCAGCCCCAGCATTTT.

This clone has only one observation. This chain links TRBV3-1 (or the pseudogene TRBV3-2) with TRBJ2-1; maybe TRBD1 (5 bases). Germline CDR1 LGHDT, CDR2 YNNKEL (reference sequence). The CDR3 has 18 residues. V was cut by 1 base and J by 1 base, with 17 bases left in between. The CDR3 loop is CASSQGAGPTGSYNEQFF. CDR3 in DNA: TGTGCCAGCAGCCAAGGAGCAGGGCCGACTGGTTCCTACAATGAGCAGTTCTTC.

In this sample, this clone turned up once. The junction shows a germline mismatch at one end, possibly a read error. The CDR3 region is CASSFGRVDERYF. The CDR3 DNA is TGTGCCAGCAGTTTCGGCAGGGTTGACGAGCGGTACTTC. This sequence joins TRBV28 and TRBJ2-7; D may be TRBD1 (5 bases). The CDR3 loop spans 13 amino acids. Germline V gives CDR1 MDHEN, CDR2 SYDVKM.

This clone was recorded a few times. The rearrangement uses TRBV4-1 and TRBJ2-3; TRBD2 aligns across 12 bases. This CDR3 spans 19 amino acids. J gave up 8 bases and V 4 bases, and 19 bases lay outside the gene matches. Germline V CDR1 and CDR2: MGHRA, YSYEKL. The CDR3 DNA is TGCGCCAGCAGCCGGGAAAGACCTAGCGGGAGGGCCGCCGACACTACGCAGTATTTT. This translates into CASSRERPSGRAADTTQYF.

This clone has only a few counts. J is TRBJ1-1 and V is TRBV3-1 (or the pseudogene TRBV3-2); D call uncertain. Looked up from germline, CDR1 is LGHDT and CDR2 is YNNKEL (reference sequence). The CDR3 length is 15 residues. Trimming pared 3 bases from V and 1 base from J, leaving 12 bases between. The CDR3 loop is CASSQSRLTNTEAFF. CDR3 nucleotides: TGTGCCAGCAGCCAGTCCCGACTAACGAACACTGAAGCTTTCTTT.

J is TRBJ2-1 and V is TRBV28; 11 bases are shared with TRBD2. The V and J ends lost 5 bases and 5 bases, in that order; junction bases with no gene match: 5. The germline CDR1 and CDR2 sequences are MDHEN and SYDVKM. CDR3 size: 15 residues. The CDR3 spells CASSPGTSGNNEQFF. In nucleotides, the CDR3 is TGTGCCAGCAGTCCCGGGACTAGCGGTAACAATGAGCAGTTCTTC.

The V and J genes are TRBV15 and TRBJ1-2, with no clear D. Germline assignment: CDR1 LNHNV and CDR2 YYDKDF (reference sequence). This CDR3 is 17 amino acids long. With 5 bases removed from V and 1 base from J, the gap between germline ends came to 20 bases. CDR3 coding DNA: TGTGCCACCAGCCCGTTCGAGGCCTCTTCTTTTAACTATGGCTACACCTTC. The encoded protein is CATSPFEASSFNYGYTF.

The rearrangement links TRBV29-1 to TRBJ1-2, with 11 bases fitting TRBD1. The CDR3 has 13 amino acids. V trimming: 7 bases; J trimming: 4 bases; junction bases outside the gene matches: 5. In germline, CDR1 is SQVTM, CDR2 ANQGSEA. DNA for the CDR3: TGCAGCGCTAGGACAGGGGGCTTCTATGGCTACACCTTC. Protein product: CSARTGGFYGYTF.

This clone was counted a single time. The chain links TRBV6-6 to TRBJ2-2; TRBD1 matches 7 bases. Germline CDR1 reads MNHNY; CDR2 reads SVGAGI (reference sequence). J lost 8 bases, V lost 6 bases, and 9 bases had no gene match. This CDR3 is built from 14 residues. The chain's CDR3 is CASRASTGRGELFF. For the CDR3, the DNA is TGTGCCAGCAGGGCTTCGACAGGGCGAGGGGAGCTGTTTTTT.

As DNA, the CDR3 is TGTGCCAGCAGCTTGCGGACTAGCGCCACAGATACGCAGTATTTT. Its translation: CASSLRTSATDTQYF. This chain links TRBV5-6 with TRBJ2-3, with 9 bases identical to TRBD2. The V and J ends lost 1 base and 2 bases, in that order; junction bases with no gene match: 2. Germline assignment: CDR1 SGHDT and CDR2 YYEEEE. There are 15 residues in the CDR3.

The table lists this clone with a few counts. The chain recombines TRBV4-2 with TRBJ1-2; the D is unclear. The CDR3 consists of 16 residues. Germline V gene lookup returns CDR1 LGHNA and CDR2 YNFKEQ. V lost 6 bases and J lost 3, with 20 bases in between. In DNA form, the CDR3 reads TGTGCCAGCAGGTCGGATCTAGTAAGAGTCGACTATGGCTACACCTTC. Protein sequence: CASRSDLVRVDYGYTF.

The rearrangement uses TRBV20-1 and TRBJ1-1; D not resolved. CDR3 length: 12 amino acids. The V end was cut by 3 bases, the J end by 5 bases, with 10 bases between. CDR1 DFQATT and CDR2 SNEGSKA come from the germline V gene (reference sequence). This chain's CDR3 is CSASRVDTEAFF. DNA for the CDR3: TGCAGTGCTAGTCGGGTAGATACTGAAGCTTTCTTT.

This sequence joins TRBV6-2 or TRBV6-3 and TRBJ1-1, with D unclear. V gave up 4 bases and J gave up 4 bases, with 10 bases separating them. Germline V gives CDR1 MNHEY, CDR2 SVGEGT. CDR3 size: 13 residues. In DNA form, the CDR3 reads TGTGCCAGCAGTTTTCTGGCGGGCACTGAAGCTTTCTTT. Translated, it gives CASSFLAGTEAFF.

CDR3 sequence (DNA): TGTGCCAGTACGACAGGGGGGGCCCGAGGCAACTACACCTTC. Protein product: CASTTGGARGNYTF. V is TRBV6-5 and J is TRBJ1-2; 9 bases line up with TRBD1. CDR3 length: 14 residues. V lost 9 bases, J lost 10 bases, and 15 bases stayed unmatched. Per the germline V gene, CDR1 is MNHEY and CDR2 is SVGAGI.

J is TRBJ2-2 and V is TRBV7-3; 8 bases agree with TRBD2. The CDR3 loop spans 15 amino acids. Germline V gives CDR1 SGHTA, CDR2 FQGTGA. The junction had 8 bases not matched to a gene; V was cut back by 5 bases and J by 6 bases. Here the CDR3 reads CASSPLAGKSGELFF. CDR3 bases: TGTGCCAGCAGCCCGTTAGCGGGAAAATCCGGGGAGCTGTTTTTT.

This clone was detected only a few times. The rearrangement links TRBV12-3 or TRBV12-4 to TRBJ2-7; 7 nucleotides match TRBD1. This CDR3 has 13 residues. V lost 5 bases to trimming and J lost 4 bases; unmatched junction nucleotides: 5. The CDR3 region has the DNA TGTGCCAGCAGTCAGGGACAGATTTACGAGCAGTACTTC. Protein sequence: CASSQGQIYEQYF.

The rearrangement joins TRBV5-1 to TRBJ2-1; 8 bases agree with TRBD2. After removal of 4 bases from V and 3 bases from J, the junction contained 6 bases not matched to a gene. The CDR3 has 15 residues. CDR1 is SGHRS, CDR2 YFSETQ, per germline. The CDR3 DNA is TGCGCCAGCAGCCCGTCCGGGACTAGCTACAATGAGCAGTTCTTC. Translation: CASSPSGTSYNEQFF.

The chain joins TRBV4-3 to TRBJ2-3; 7 nucleotides line up with TRBD2. CDR1 is LGHNA and CDR2 is YSLEER in the germline V gene. This CDR3 is built from 14 residues. Trimming took 4 bases from V and 6 from J; bases not matched to a gene: 7. This CDR3 reads CASSRTRLADTQYF. The DNA of the CDR3 is TGCGCCAGCAGCCGAACCAGACTAGCCGATACGCAGTATTTT.

The chain has TRBV11-2 and TRBJ2-5, with TRBD2 matching over 8 bases. The CDR3 sequence is 15 residues long. Trimming took 7 bases from V and 5 from J; bases not matched to a gene: 12. The germline gives CDR1 SGHAT, CDR2 FQNNGV. CDR3 sequence: CASNSAGASGETQYF. The CDR3 DNA follows: TGTGCCAGCAACTCAGCGGGGGCAAGCGGGGAGACCCAGTACTTC.

This clone was seen only a few times. The V call is TRBV2, the J call TRBJ1-2; D is ambiguous. V was pared by 1 base and J by 5 bases, with 5 bases between. This CDR3 has 12 amino acids. CDR1 is SNHLY, CDR2 FYNNEI, per germline. The CDR3 sequence is CASSEVQYGYTF. CDR3 bases: TGTGCCAGCAGTGAAGTACAGTATGGCTACACCTTC.

The chain combines TRBV3-1 (or the pseudogene TRBV3-2) with TRBJ1-4; TRBD1 is a possible D gene (6 bases). This CDR3 is 14 amino acids long. Trimming removed 4 bases at V and 4 bases at J, with 10 bases between. CDR1 LGHDT and CDR2 YNNKEL come from the germline V gene (reference sequence). CDR3 nucleotide sequence: TGTGCCAGCAGCCTGGACAGTTATAATGAAAAACTGTTTTTT. Protein product: CASSLDSYNEKLFF.

The rearrangement uses TRBV5-4 and TRBJ2-3, with 11 bases matching TRBD2. The CDR3 spans 16 residues. V lost 3 bases and J lost 4; bases outside the gene matches: 7. CDR1 and CDR2 (germline): SGHNT, YYREEE (reference sequence). In nucleotides, the CDR3 is TGTGCCAGCAGCTCAAGATCGGGACTAGCGGCAGATACGCAGTATTTT. This gives the protein CASSSRSGLAADTQYF.